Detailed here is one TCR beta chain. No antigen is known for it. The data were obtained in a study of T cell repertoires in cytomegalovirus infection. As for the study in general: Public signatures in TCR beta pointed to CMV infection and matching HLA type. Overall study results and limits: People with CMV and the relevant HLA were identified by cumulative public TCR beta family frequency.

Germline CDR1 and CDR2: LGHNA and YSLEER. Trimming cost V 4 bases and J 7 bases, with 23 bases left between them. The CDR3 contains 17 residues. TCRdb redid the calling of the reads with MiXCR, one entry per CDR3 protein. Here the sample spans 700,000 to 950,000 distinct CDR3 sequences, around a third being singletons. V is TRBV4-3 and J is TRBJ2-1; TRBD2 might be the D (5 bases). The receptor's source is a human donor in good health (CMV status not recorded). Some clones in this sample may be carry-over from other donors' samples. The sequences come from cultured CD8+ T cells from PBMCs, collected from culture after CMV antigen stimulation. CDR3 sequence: CASSLSRTEGYTNEQFF. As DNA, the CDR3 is TGCGCCAGCAGCCTAAGCCGGACTGAGGGATACACGAATGAGCAGTTCTTC.